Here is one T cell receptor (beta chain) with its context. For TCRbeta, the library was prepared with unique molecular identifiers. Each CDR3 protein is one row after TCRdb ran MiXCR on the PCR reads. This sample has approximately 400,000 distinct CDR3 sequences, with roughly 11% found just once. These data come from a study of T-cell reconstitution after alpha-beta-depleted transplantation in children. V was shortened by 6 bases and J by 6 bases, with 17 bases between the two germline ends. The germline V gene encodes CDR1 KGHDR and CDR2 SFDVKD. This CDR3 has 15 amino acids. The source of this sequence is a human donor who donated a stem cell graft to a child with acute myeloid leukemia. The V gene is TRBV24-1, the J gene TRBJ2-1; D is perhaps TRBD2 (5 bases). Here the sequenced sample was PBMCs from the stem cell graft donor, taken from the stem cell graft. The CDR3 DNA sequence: TGTGCCACCAGTCTCGCGGGTGGGAGTAGCAATGAGCAGTTCTTC. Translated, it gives CATSLAGGSSNEQFF.